The text below deals with one T cell receptor (beta chain). No antigen is known for it. In TCRdb, the 5' RACE reads were re-called with MiXCR into one record per CDR3 protein. The data contain more than 600,000 distinct CDR3 sequences, 15% to 20% of them singletons. The data stem from a study of identical twins. Study-level findings and limits: Abundant beta clonotypes from cord blood bore fewer insertions; memory repertoires lacked this pattern.

Germline CDR1 MNHEY, CDR2 SVGAGI. V was cut by 4 bases and J by 2 bases, with 10 bases left in between. The CDR3 has 14 amino acids. These data were likewise used in another study, on T cells expressing NK-cell markers. Per that paper: The TCR beta repertoires originated in sorted CD3+CD56+NKG2C+, CD3+CD56+NKG2C- and CD3+CD56-NKG2C+ T cells. Seven donors tested HCMV-seropositive and one tested seronegative among the eight sequenced.

The chain couples TRBV6-5 to TRBJ2-3; D uncertain. This receptor was obtained from a young woman in good health. Source material: PBMCs. CDR3: CASSSGRITDTQYF. The DNA of the CDR3 is TGTGCCAGCAGTTCCGGCAGAATCACAGATACGCAGTATTTT.